This T cell receptor beta chain was sequenced during a study of breast tumors, draining lymph nodes, adjacent tissues (dated by TCRdb to the mid-2010s). Broadly, across the study: In breast cancer patients, the study compared the TCR beta repertoires of tumor, adjacent nontumor tissue and axillary lymph nodes. In human breast cancer, the study set out to assess how tumor, surrounding tissue and draining lymph node repertoires relate to one another and whether T cells might be exchanged between them. What the work shows at the level of the full study, not this receptor alone: In luminal-like breast cancer, tumor and nontumor tissue repertoires resembled each other significantly more than in basal-like breast cancer. The data were considered consistent with most tumor T cells being derived from the lymph node and subsequently expanding within tumor tissue. T-cell repertoire diversity in tumors was found to be lower than in lymph nodes but higher than in nontumor tissue, and preferential V and J gene usage was observed. The conclusion that tumor T cells originate in lymph nodes was presented as consistent with a hypothesis rather than as directly demonstrated.

Many counts were recorded for this clonotype. It lacks a known antigen. Qualities for individual bases were not recorded, and no much larger clone is one base off. The data were produced on an Illumina HiSeq 2000. Multiplex PCR amplification was used to build the TCR beta chain libraries. High-throughput sequencing was used to analyze the amplified TCR beta chain products. TCRdb passed the public sequencing reads through fastp at Q25 and MiXCR, retaining productive beta sequences. Rows merge per CDR3 protein into single entries with the most common DNA and genes. This sample has around 130,000 distinct CDR3 sequences in its table, and 15% to 20% of those were observed once. The top ten hold less than 4% of the sample. The lymph node samples were taken from the axillary draining lymph nodes of breast cancer patients. Sequencing was performed on axillary lymph node tissue. The TCR sequence derives from a female donor with breast cancer. Some clones in this sample may be carry-over from other donors' samples.

The DNA is as follows: TGTGCCGCAGGGCCGGGACTAGCGGGGCCGGAGGAGCAGTTCTTC. This codes for CAAGPGLAGPEEQFF. The rearrangement combines TRBV10-3 with TRBJ2-1, with TRBD2 matching 13 junction bases. V is pruned by 11 bases and J by 10 bases, leaving 14 bases of the junction without a gene match. CDR1 and CDR2, looked up from the germline V gene, are ENHRY and SYGVKD. The CDR3 spans 15 residues, from the cysteine through the phenylalanine. Of the read, only the CDR3 DNA is kept; its 45 bases are in frame from base 1.